This T cell receptor (beta chain) was sequenced during a study of blood T cell repertoires in COVID-19. Study details: The origin of the acute and convalescent COVID-19 samples was the United States, Italy and Spain. Sources were T cells, B-cell-depleted T cells, or PBMCs; the material itself was cDNA or gDNA.

The V and J ends lost 5 bases and 9 bases, in that order; junction bases with no gene match: 18. The CDR3 extends over 17 amino acids. Germline V gene lookup returns CDR1 SEHNR and CDR2 FQNEAQ (reference sequence). Per the original data handling: Reference gene primer amplification gave nucleated cell count estimates. Sequencing used immunoSEQ multiplex PCR; TCRdb keeps in-frame clones, though not all of them. The V and J calls and clone size are taken from that table; D and trimming were inferred from the DNA. The sample lists about 120,000 clones, approximately 80% occurring once. The chain carries TRBV7-9 and TRBJ2-1, with TRBD2 matching over 8 bases. The sequence derives from a human donor in a cohort sampled during active COVID-19. The sequenced material came from peripheral blood. CDR3 in amino acids: CASSRDPGTSGWGEQFF. CDR3 coding DNA: TGTGCCAGCAGCCGTGATCCCGGGACTAGTGGTTGGGGTGAGCAGTTCTTC.